This T cell receptor beta chain was sequenced for a study of shared clonotypes between healthy human individuals. Study overall: Researchers assigned three CD4 naive, three CD4 memory, two CD8 naive and one CD8 memory plate to each donor.

Assay used: immunoSEQ multiplex PCR; TCRdb lists only in-frame clones, some missing. The sample lists roughly 2.4 million clones; approximately 94% were seen once. It was into CD45RA+ naive and CD45RA-negative memory subsets that the CD4+ cells were split. Of note for this clone: What it recognizes is unknown.

Study results and limitations: Among non-shared clonotypes, generation probabilities were lower than among those shared by all four donors. Memory subsets generally showed lower estimated richness than naive subsets.

The CDR3 runs to 15 residues. V lost 2 bases and J lost 3, with 11 bases in between. CDR1 and CDR2 (germline): SGHTA, FQGNSA. The source material was naive CD4+ T cells sorted from blood. Subset denoted: CD45RA+ positively selected. The rearrangement links TRBV7-2 to TRBJ1-5, with D maybe TRBD1 (6 bases). The sequence was obtained from a young man in good health. For the CDR3, the DNA is TGTGCCAGCAGCTTAATGCAGGGGCACAATCAGCCCCAGCATTTT. Translated: CASSLMQGHNQPQHF. Full variable domain (remainder filled in from reference TRBV7-2 and TRBJ1-5): GAGVSQSPSNKVTEKGKDVELRCDPISGHTALYWYRQSLGQGLEFLIYFQGNSAPDKSGLPSDRFSAERTGGSVSTLTIQRTQQEDSAVYLCASSLMQGHNQPQHFGDGTRLSIL.